The clone carrying this T cell receptor beta chain showed up many times. Its antigen is not identified. This sample was taken from a study of T cell repertoires in cytomegalovirus infection. About the study: It was the public TCR beta signatures that indicated both CMV infection and matching HLA type. Regarding the study as a whole: HLA-C-restricted, CMV-specific TCR beta clonotypes were dominant ex vivo. Summed public TCR beta family frequency identified CMV carriers bearing the relevant HLA.

The CDR3 sequence is 13 residues long. Deletions cut 2 bases from V and 2 bases from J, with 7 bases between. The V gene's germline CDR1 is SGHDT and CDR2 YYEEEE. TCRdb re-derived calls from the reads in MiXCR, one entry per CDR3 protein. The sample holds some 130,000 distinct CDR3 sequences, 7% to 9.5% seen once. The receptor's source is a human donor in good health (CMV status not recorded). Some clones in this sample may be carry-over from other donors' samples. Sequenced input: PBMCs. This rearrangement joins TRBV5-6 to TRBJ1-2; tentative D call: TRBD1 (5 bases). The DNA for the CDR3 is TGTGCCAGCAGCTTTCGACAGAACTATGGCTACACCTTC. This gives the protein CASSFRQNYGYTF.